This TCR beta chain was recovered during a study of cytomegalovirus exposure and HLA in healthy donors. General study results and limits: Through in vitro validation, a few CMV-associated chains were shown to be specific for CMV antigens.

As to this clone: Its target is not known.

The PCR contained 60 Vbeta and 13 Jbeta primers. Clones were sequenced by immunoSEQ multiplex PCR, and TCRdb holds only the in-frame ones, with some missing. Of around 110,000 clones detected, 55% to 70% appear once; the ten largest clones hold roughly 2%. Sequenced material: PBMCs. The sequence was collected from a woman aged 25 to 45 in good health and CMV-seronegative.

CDR3 protein: CASSQDSPPGLNTEAFF. The CDR3 DNA follows: TGCGCCAGCAGCCAAGATTCCCCCCCAGGGCTTAACACTGAAGCTTTCTTT. The chain combines TRBV4-3 with TRBJ1-1, with TRBD1 as a possible D gene (5 bases). The CDR3 loop spans 17 amino acids. Germline assignment: CDR1 LGHNA and CDR2 YSLEER. With 0 bases removed from V and 2 bases from J, the gap between germline ends came to 16 bases.